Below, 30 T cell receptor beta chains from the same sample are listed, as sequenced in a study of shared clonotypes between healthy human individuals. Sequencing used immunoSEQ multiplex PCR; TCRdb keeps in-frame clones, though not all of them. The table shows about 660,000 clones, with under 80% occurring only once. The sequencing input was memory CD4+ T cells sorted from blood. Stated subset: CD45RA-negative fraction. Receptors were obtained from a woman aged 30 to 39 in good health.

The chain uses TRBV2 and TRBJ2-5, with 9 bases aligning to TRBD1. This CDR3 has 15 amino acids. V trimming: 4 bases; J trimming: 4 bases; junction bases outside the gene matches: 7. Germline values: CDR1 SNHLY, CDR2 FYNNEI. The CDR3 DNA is TGTGCCAGCAGTGCCGAACAGGGGGCCATAGAGACCCAGTACTTC. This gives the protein CASSAEQGAIETQYF.

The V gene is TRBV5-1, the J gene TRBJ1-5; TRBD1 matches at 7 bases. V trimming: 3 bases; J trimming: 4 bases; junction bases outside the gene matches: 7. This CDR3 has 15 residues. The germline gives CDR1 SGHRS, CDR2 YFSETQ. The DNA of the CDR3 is TGCGCCAGCAGCTGGGGGACAGCGGAAAATCAGCCCCAGCATTTT. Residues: CASSWGTAENQPQHF.

CDR3 amino acids: CASSVSPDNEQFF. The CDR3 DNA is TGTGCCAGCAGCGTATCCCCCGACAATGAGCAGTTCTTC. The V and J genes are TRBV9 and TRBJ2-1; D is unresolved. Germline values: CDR1 SGDLS, CDR2 YYNGEE. This CDR3 region has 13 residues. Trimming left V 1 base short and J 5 bases short, with 7 bases between.

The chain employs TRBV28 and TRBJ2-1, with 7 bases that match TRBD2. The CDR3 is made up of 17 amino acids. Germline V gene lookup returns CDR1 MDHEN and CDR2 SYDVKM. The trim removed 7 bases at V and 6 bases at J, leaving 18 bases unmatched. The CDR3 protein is CASTQRLAGDYRNEQFF. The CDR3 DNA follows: TGTGCCAGCACCCAACGGCTGGCGGGAGATTATCGCAATGAGCAGTTCTTC.

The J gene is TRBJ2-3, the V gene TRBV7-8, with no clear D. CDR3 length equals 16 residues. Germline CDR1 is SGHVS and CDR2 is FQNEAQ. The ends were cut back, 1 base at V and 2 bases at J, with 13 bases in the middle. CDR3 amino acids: CASSLELSGYTDTQYF. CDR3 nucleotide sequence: TGTGCCAGCAGCTTAGAACTTTCCGGCTACACAGATACGCAGTATTTT.

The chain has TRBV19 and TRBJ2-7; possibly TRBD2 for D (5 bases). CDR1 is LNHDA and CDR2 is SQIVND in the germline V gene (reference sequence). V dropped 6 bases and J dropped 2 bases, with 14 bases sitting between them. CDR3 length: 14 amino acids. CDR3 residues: CASRGGHLTYEQYF. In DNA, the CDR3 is TGTGCCAGTAGAGGCGGGCACCTAACCTACGAGCAGTACTTC.

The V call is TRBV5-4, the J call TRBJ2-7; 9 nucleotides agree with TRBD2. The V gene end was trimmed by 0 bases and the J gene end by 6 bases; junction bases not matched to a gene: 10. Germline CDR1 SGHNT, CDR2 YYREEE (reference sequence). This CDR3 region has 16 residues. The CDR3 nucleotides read TGTGCCAGCAGCTTGGGATTTGCGGGAGGGCCTGGCGAGCAGTACTTC. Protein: CASSLGFAGGPGEQYF.

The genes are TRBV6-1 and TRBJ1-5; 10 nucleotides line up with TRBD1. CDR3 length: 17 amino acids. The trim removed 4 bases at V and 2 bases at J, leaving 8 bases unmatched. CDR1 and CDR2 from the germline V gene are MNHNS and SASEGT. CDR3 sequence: CASSANTGTGGNQPQHF. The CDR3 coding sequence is TGTGCCAGCAGTGCTAACACCGGGACAGGGGGCAATCAGCCCCAGCATTTT.

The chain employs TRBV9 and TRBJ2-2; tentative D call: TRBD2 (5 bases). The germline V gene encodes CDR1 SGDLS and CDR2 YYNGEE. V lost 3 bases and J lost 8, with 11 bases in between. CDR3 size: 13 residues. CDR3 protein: CASSALLGGELFF. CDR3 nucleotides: TGTGCCAGCAGCGCATTACTAGGGGGGGAGCTGTTTTTT. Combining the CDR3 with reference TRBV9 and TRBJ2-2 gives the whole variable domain DSGVTQTPKHLITATGQRVTLRCSPRSGDLSVYWYQQSLDQGLQFLIQYYNGEERAKGNILERFSAQQFPDLHSELNLSSLELGDSALYFCASSALLGGELFFGEGSRLTVL.

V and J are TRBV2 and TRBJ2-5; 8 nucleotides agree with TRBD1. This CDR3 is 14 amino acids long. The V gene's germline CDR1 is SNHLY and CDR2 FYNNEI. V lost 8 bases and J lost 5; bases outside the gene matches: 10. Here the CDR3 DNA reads TGTGCCAGCCAAAGGACAGGGTTGGTGGAGACCCAGTACTTC. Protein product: CASQRTGLVETQYF. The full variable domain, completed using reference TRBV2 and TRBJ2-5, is EPEVTQTPSHQVTQMGQEVILRCVPISNHLYFYWYRQILGQKVEFLVSFYNNEISEKSEIFDDQFSVERPDGSNFTLKIRSTKLEDSAMYFCASQRTGLVETQYFGPGTRLLVL.

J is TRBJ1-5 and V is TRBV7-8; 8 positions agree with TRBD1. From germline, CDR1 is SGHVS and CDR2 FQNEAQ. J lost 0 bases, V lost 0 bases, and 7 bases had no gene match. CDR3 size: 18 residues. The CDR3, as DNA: TGTGCCAGCAGCTTAGCGGCAGGGGGCCGATATAGCAATCAGCCCCAGCATTTT. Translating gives CASSLAAGGRYSNQPQHF.

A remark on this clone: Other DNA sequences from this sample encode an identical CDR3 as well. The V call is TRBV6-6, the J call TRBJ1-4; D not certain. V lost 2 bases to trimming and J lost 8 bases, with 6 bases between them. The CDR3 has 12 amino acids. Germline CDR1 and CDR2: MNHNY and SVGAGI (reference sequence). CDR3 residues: CASSYPGEKLFF. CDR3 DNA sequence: TGTGCCAGCAGTTACCCTGGAGAAAAACTGTTTTTT.

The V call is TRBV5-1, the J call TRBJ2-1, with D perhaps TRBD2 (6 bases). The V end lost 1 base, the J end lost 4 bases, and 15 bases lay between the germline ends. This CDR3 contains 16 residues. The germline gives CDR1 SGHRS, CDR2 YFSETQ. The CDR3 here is CASSLIAGKKYNEQFF. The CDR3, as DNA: TGCGCCAGCAGCTTGATTGCGGGAAAGAAGTACAATGAGCAGTTCTTC. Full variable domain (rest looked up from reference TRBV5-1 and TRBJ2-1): KAGVTQTPRYLIKTRGQQVTLSCSPISGHRSVSWYQQTPGQGLQFLFEYFSETQRNKGNFPGRFSGRQFSNSRSEMNVSTLELGDSALYLCASSLIAGKKYNEQFFGPGTRLTVL.

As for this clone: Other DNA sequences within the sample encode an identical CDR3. The CDR3: CASRGTGWNTGELFF. Written as DNA, the CDR3 is TGTGCCAGCAGGGGGACAGGCTGGAACACCGGGGAGCTGTTTTTT. The chain links TRBV6-1 to TRBJ2-2; 8 bases line up with TRBD1. The V gene's germline CDR1 is MNHNS and CDR2 SASEGT. CDR3 length: 15 amino acids. V lost 6 bases, J lost 1 base, and 4 bases stayed unmatched.

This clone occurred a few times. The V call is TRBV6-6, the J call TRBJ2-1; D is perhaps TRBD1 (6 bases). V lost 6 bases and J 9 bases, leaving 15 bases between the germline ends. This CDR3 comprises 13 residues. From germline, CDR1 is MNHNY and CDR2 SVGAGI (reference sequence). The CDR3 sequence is CASRRTAHSEQFF. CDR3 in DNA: TGTGCCAGCAGGCGGACAGCTCACTCTGAGCAGTTCTTC.

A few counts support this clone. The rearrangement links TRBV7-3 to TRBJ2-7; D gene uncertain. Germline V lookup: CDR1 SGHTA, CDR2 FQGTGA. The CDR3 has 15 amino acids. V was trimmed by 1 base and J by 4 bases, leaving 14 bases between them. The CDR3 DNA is TGTGCCAGCAGCTTAAAAGCGTCGGCTCCTTACGAGCAGTACTTC. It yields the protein CASSLKASAPYEQYF.

DNA of the CDR3: TGTGCCAGCAGCTTTACAGGGTACGATGAGCAGTTCTTC. It is translated as CASSFTGYDEQFF. The genes are TRBV7-9 and TRBJ2-1; tentatively, D is TRBD1 (6 bases). This CDR3 is built from 13 residues. In germline, CDR1 is SEHNR, CDR2 FQNEAQ (reference sequence). The germline V and J ends were trimmed by 3 bases and 8 bases, with 11 bases remaining between them.

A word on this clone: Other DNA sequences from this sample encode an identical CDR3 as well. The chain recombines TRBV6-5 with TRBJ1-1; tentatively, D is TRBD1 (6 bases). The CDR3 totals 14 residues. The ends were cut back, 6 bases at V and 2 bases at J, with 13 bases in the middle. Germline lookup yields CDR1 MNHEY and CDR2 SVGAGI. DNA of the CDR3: TGTGCCAGCAGAAACAGGGTGGGAAACACTGAAGCTTTCTTT. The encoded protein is CASRNRVGNTEAFF.

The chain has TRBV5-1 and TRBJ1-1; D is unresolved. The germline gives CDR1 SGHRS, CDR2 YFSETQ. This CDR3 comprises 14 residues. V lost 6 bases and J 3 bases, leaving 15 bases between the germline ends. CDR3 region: CASTTGVADTEAFF. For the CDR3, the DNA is TGCGCCAGCACCACCGGAGTGGCCGACACTGAAGCTTTCTTT.

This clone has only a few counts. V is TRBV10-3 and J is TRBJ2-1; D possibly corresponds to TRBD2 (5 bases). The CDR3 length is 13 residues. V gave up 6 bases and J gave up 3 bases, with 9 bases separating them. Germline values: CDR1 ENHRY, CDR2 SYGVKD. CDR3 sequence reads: CAIRYGDYNEQFF. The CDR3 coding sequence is TGTGCCATCAGGTACGGGGACTACAATGAGCAGTTCTTC.

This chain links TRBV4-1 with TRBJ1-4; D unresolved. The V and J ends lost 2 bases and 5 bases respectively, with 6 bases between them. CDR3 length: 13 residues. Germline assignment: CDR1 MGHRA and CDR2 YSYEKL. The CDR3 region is CASSQRLNEKLFF. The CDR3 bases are TGCGCCAGCAGCCAACGCCTAAATGAAAAACTGTTTTTT.

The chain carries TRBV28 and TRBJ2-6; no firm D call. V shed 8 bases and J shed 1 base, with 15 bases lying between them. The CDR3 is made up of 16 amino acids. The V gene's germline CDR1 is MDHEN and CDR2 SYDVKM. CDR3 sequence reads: CASLPWTDSGANVLTF. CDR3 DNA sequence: TGTGCCAGCCTACCCTGGACCGATTCTGGGGCCAACGTCCTGACTTTC.

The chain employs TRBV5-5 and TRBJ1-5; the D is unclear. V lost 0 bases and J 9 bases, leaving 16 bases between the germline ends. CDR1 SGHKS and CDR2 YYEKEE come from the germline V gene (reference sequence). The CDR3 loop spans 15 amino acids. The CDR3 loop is CASSLDTGRSGPQHF. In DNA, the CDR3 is TGTGCCAGCAGCTTGGATACCGGGAGAAGCGGGCCCCAGCATTTT.

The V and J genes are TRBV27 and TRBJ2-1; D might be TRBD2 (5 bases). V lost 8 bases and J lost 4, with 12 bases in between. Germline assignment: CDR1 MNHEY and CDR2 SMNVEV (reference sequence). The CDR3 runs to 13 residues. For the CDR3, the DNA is TGTGCCAGCGCGAGGGTCAATTACAATGAGCAGTTCTTC. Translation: CASARVNYNEQFF.

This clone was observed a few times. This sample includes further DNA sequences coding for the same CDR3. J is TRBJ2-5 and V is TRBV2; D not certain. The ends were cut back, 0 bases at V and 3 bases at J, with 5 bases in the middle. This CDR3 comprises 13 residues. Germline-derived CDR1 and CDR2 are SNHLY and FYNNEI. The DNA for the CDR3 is TGTGCCAGCAGTGAAGCCCAGGAAGAGACCCAGTACTTC. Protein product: CASSEAQEETQYF. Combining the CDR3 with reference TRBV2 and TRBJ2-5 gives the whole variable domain EPEVTQTPSHQVTQMGQEVILRCVPISNHLYFYWYRQILGQKVEFLVSFYNNEISEKSEIFDDQFSVERPDGSNFTLKIRSTKLEDSAMYFCASSEAQEETQYFGPGTRLLVL.

The CDR3 region is CASSLGSTDTQYF. As DNA, the CDR3 is TGTGCCAGCAGCTTGGGCAGCACAGATACGCAGTATTTT. The rearrangement joins TRBV11-3 to TRBJ2-3; D gene unclear. Per germline, CDR1 SGHNT and CDR2 YENEEA. The CDR3 sequence is 13 residues long. V lost 3 bases and J 0 bases, leaving 4 bases between the germline ends.

The CDR3 sequence is CASSKQTPNTGELFF. CDR3 coding DNA: TGTGCCAGCAGTAAACAGACTCCGAACACCGGGGAGCTGTTTTTT. The chain recombines TRBV5-4 with TRBJ2-2, with no clear D. The CDR3 extends over 15 amino acids. From germline, CDR1 is SGHNT and CDR2 YYREEE (reference sequence). V lost 5 bases and J lost 0, with 11 bases in between.

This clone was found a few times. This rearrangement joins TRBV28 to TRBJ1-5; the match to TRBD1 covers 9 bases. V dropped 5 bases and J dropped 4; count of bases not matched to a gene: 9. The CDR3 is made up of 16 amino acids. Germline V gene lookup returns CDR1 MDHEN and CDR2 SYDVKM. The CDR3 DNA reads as TGTGCCAGCAGTCTACCTACAGGGGGCGTAAATCAGCCCCAGCATTTT. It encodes CASSLPTGGVNQPQHF.

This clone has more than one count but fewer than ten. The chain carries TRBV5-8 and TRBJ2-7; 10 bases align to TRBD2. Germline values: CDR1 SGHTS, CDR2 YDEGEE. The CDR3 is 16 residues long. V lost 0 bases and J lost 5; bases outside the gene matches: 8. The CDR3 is CASSLVLAGAHDEQYF. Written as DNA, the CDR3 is TGTGCCAGCAGCTTGGTGCTAGCGGGAGCTCATGACGAGCAGTACTTC. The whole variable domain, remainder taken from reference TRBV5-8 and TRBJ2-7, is EAGVTQSPTHLIKTRGQQATLRCSPISGHTSVYWYQQALGLGLQFLLWYDEGEERNRGNFPPRFSGRQFPNYSSELNVNALELEDSALYLCASSLVLAGAHDEQYFGPGTRLTVT.

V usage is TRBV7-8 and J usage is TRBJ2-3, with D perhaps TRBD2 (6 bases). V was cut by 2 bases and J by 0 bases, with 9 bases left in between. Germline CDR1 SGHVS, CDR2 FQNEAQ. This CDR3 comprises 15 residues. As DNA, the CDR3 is TGTGCCAGCAGCTTATTCCTAGCGAGCACAGATACGCAGTATTTT. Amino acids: CASSLFLASTDTQYF.